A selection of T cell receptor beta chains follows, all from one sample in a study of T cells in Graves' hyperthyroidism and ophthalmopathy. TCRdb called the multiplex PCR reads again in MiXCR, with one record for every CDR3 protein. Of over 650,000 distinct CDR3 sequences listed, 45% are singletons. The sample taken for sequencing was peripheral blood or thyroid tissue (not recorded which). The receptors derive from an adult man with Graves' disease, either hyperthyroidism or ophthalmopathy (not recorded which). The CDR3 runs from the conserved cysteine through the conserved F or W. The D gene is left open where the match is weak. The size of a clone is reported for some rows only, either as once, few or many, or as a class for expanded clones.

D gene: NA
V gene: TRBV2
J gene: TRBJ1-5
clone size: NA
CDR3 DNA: TGTGCCAGCAGTGAATCAGGCCTCTTGTTGTATAGCAATCAGCCCCAGCATTTT
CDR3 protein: CASSESGLLLYSNQPQHF

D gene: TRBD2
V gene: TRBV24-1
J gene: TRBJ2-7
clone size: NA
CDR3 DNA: TGTGCCACCAGTGATAGCAGCGGGGGGGATACCTACGAGCAGTACTTC
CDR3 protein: CATSDSSGGDTYEQYF

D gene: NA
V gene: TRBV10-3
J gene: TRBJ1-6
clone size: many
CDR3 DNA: TGTGCCATCAGAGCAGGGGTCGATAATTCACCCCTCCACTTT
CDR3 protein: CAIRAGVDNSPLHF

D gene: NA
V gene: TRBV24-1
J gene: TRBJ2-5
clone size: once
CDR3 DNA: TGTGCCACCAGTGACACCTACCAAGAGACCCAGTACTTC
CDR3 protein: CATSDTYQETQYF

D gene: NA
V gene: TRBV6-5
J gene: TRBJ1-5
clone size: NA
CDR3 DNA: TGTGCCAGCAGTTTGAAGGACAGTAGCAATCAGCCCCAGCATTTT
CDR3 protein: CASSLKDSSNQPQHF

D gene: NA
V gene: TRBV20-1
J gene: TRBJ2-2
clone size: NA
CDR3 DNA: TGCAGTGCGGGGCAGGGGATGGACACCGGGGAGCTGTTTTTT
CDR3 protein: CSAGQGMDTGELFF

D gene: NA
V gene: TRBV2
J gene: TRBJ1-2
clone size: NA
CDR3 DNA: TGTGCTAGAGCCCTGGACGGATCCCGGGACTATGGCTACACCTTC
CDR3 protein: CARALDGSRDYGYTF

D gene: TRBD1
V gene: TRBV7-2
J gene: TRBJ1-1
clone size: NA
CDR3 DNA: TGTGCCAGCAGCTTAATGACAGGGGGCGCCACTGAAGCTTTCTTT
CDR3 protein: CASSLMTGGATEAFF

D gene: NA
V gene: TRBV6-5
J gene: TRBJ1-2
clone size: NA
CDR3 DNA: TGTGCCAGCAGTTACTCGGGGTTGGCTGACTATGGCTACACCTTC
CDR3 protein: CASSYSGLADYGYTF

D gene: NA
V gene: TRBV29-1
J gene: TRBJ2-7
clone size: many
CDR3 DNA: TGCAGCGTTGACGGAGGGGCCTTCTACGAGCAGTACTTC
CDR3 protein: CSVDGGAFYEQYF